These 30 T cell receptor beta chains originate from one sample sequenced in a study of blood T cell repertoires in COVID-19. Assay used: immunoSEQ multiplex PCR; TCRdb lists only in-frame clones, some missing. The sample contains around 150,000 clones, approximately 86% of which appear only once. Sequencing used peripheral blood. The source is a man between 70 and 80 years old with acute or convalescent COVID-19.

J is TRBJ2-7 and V is TRBV5-6; TRBD2 might be the D (5 bases). V was cut by 0 bases and J by 6 bases, with 10 bases left in between. This CDR3 has 13 residues. Germline CDR1 is SGHDT and CDR2 is YYEEEE. The CDR3 is CASSLEVGSEQYF. For the CDR3, the DNA is TGTGCCAGCAGCTTGGAGGTGGGGAGCGAGCAGTACTTC.

The chain couples TRBV6-1 to TRBJ1-1; 7 nucleotides align to TRBD1. The ends lost 3 bases at V and 2 bases at J; junction bases unmatched: 9. CDR3 length: 16 amino acids. Per germline, CDR1 MNHNS and CDR2 SASEGT. The CDR3 sequence is CASSDVGKGANTEAFF. In nucleotides, the CDR3 is TGTGCCAGCAGTGATGTGGGGAAGGGGGCTAACACTGAAGCTTTCTTT.

Written as DNA, the CDR3 is TGTGCCAGCAGCTTAGAACTAGCGGGGGCCAGGGGGGATACGCAGTATTTT. Translating gives CASSLELAGARGDTQYF. The rearrangement uses TRBV7-2 and TRBJ2-3; TRBD2 aligns across 11 bases. Looked up from germline, CDR1 is SGHTA and CDR2 is FQGNSA. The CDR3 totals 17 residues. The J segment lost 6 bases and the V segment lost 1 base, leaving 9 bases of the junction unmatched. Looking up the rest from reference TRBV7-2 and TRBJ2-3 gives the full variable domain: GAGVSQSPSNKVTEKGKDVELRCDPISGHTALYWYRQSLGQGLEFLIYFQGNSAPDKSGLPSDRFSAERTGGSVSTLTIQRTQQEDSAVYLCASSLELAGARGDTQYFGPGTRLTVL.

The chain has TRBV24-1 and TRBJ2-5, with a weak D call TRBD2 (6 bases). This CDR3 comprises 15 residues. Trimming took 2 bases from V and 5 from J, leaving 14 bases between them. Germline CDR1 is KGHDR and CDR2 is SFDVKD. DNA of the CDR3: TGTGCCACCAGTGATTCGACTAGATTCGAGGAGACCCAGTACTTC. Protein sequence: CATSDSTRFEETQYF.

This clone has a handful of counts. The chain combines TRBV6-6 with TRBJ1-4; TRBD1 might be the D (5 bases). The V gene lost 5 bases and the J gene lost 8 bases, with 30 bases spanning the gap. Germline V gives CDR1 MNHNY, CDR2 SVGAGI (reference sequence). This CDR3 is built from 19 residues. CDR3 sequence: CASSPRGGVVARAGEKLFF. As DNA, the CDR3 is TGTGCCAGCAGTCCCCGGGGGGGGGTAGTAGCTAGAGCGGGAGAAAAACTGTTTTTT.

Worth noting for this clone: An end of the junction does not agree with germline; a read error may underlie this. This chain links TRBV5-5 with TRBJ2-7, with 10 bases fitting TRBD2. The CDR3 extends over 14 amino acids. Looked up from germline, CDR1 is SGHKS and CDR2 is YYEKEE (reference sequence). CDR3 DNA sequence: TGTGCCAGCGGCTTACCAGGGACTAGCGAGGAGCAGTACTTC. Translated, it gives CASGLPGTSEEQYF.

This clone has more than one count but fewer than ten. This chain connects TRBV9 to TRBJ2-3; no clear D gene. The CDR3 length is 15 residues. Germline CDR1 and CDR2: SGDLS and YYNGEE. V was shortened by 2 bases and J by 3 bases, with 13 bases between the two germline ends. Here the CDR3 reads CASSVLGKYTDTQYF. CDR3 in DNA: TGTGCCAGCAGCGTTCTAGGAAAATATACAGATACGCAGTATTTT.

The chain carries TRBV4-1 and TRBJ2-7; no clear D. Germline lookup yields CDR1 MGHRA and CDR2 YSYEKL. The CDR3 covers 16 residues. The V gene lost 0 bases and the J gene lost 7 bases, with 19 bases spanning the gap. The CDR3 spells CASSQDKGSVLLEQYF. The CDR3 nucleotides read TGCGCCAGCAGCCAAGATAAAGGAAGCGTCCTGCTGGAGCAGTACTTC.

This clone is a singleton in its sample. The V gene is TRBV24-1, the J gene TRBJ2-5; D is possibly TRBD2 (6 bases). There are 13 residues in the CDR3. Trimming took 5 bases from V and 5 from J, leaving 11 bases between them. The germline V gene encodes CDR1 KGHDR and CDR2 SFDVKD. In nucleotides, the CDR3 is TGTGCCACCAGTGGGAGGGTTGGCGAGACCCAGTACTTC. It yields the protein CATSGRVGETQYF.

The rearrangement joins TRBV7-8 to TRBJ2-4; tentatively, D is TRBD1 (6 bases). The CDR3 is made up of 19 amino acids. Per the germline V gene, CDR1 is SGHVS and CDR2 is FQNEAQ. V was shortened by 2 bases and J by 0 bases, with 20 bases between the two germline ends. CDR3 bases: TGTGCCAGCAGCTTACGCCCGGGACACAGGGCCCTAGCCAAAAACATTCAGTACTTC. Protein product: CASSLRPGHRALAKNIQYF.

V usage is TRBV19 and J usage is TRBJ2-7, with 8 positions matching TRBD1. The CDR3 sequence is 16 residues long. The germline gives CDR1 LNHDA, CDR2 SQIVND (reference sequence). V lost 1 base, J lost 3 bases, and 8 bases stayed unmatched. CDR3 sequence: CASSIGRDRWNYEQYF. CDR3 DNA sequence: TGTGCCAGTAGTATAGGTCGGGACAGGTGGAACTACGAGCAGTACTTC.

V and J are TRBV4-2 and TRBJ2-1; D is uncertain. Trimming took off 1 base at V and 9 bases at J, with 13 bases between the two ends. The CDR3 sequence is 14 residues long. CDR1 is LGHNA and CDR2 is YNFKEQ in the germline V gene. DNA for the CDR3: TGTGCCAGCAGCCAAGGCGCGAGTGAGGTTGAGCAGTTCTTC. Translating it yields CASSQGASEVEQFF.

The chain combines TRBV28 with TRBJ1-6; D remains unclear. Looked up from germline, CDR1 is MDHEN and CDR2 is SYDVKM. The CDR3 extends over 14 amino acids. Trimming left V 6 bases short and J 7 bases short, with 13 bases between. CDR3 nucleotides: TGTGCCAGCAGCCCCTCAGGCACCAATTCACCCCTCCACTTT. The encoded protein is CASSPSGTNSPLHF.

The chain joins TRBV19 to TRBJ1-1; no clear D. Germline assignment: CDR1 LNHDA and CDR2 SQIVND (reference sequence). Trimming removed 3 bases at V and 0 bases at J, with 8 bases between. The CDR3 is 14 residues long. In DNA form, the CDR3 reads TGTGCCAGTAGTATGACTAACATGAACACTGAAGCTTTCTTT. Translated, it gives CASSMTNMNTEAFF.

The chain combines TRBV10-3 with TRBJ2-3, with TRBD2 matching over 12 bases. The CDR3 contains 14 residues. With 6 bases clipped from V and 3 bases from J, the junction kept 1 base outside the gene matches. The germline V gene has CDR1 ENHRY and CDR2 SYGVKD. CDR3 bases: TGTGCCATCAGCCTAGCGGGAGGGACAGATACGCAGTATTTT. This codes for CAISLAGGTDTQYF.

The genes are TRBV7-9 and TRBJ2-1; TRBD1 matches at 10 bases. CDR1 and CDR2 (germline): SEHNR, FQNEAQ (reference sequence). The CDR3 is 14 amino acids. The V and J ends lost 3 bases and 6 bases, in that order; junction bases with no gene match: 2. As DNA, the CDR3 is TGTGCCAGCAGCTTGGGACAGGGGATCAATGAGCAGTTCTTC. This encodes CASSLGQGINEQFF. Full variable domain (remainder filled in from reference TRBV7-9 and TRBJ2-1): DTGVSQNPRHKITKRGQNVTFRCDPISEHNRLYWYRQTLGQGPEFLTYFQNEAQLEKSRLLSDRFSAERPKGSFSTLEIQRTEQGDSAMYLCASSLGQGINEQFFGPGTRLTVL.

V usage is TRBV10-3 and J usage is TRBJ2-5; a possible D gene is TRBD1 (6 bases). CDR3 length: 12 amino acids. With 11 bases removed from V and 1 base from J, the gap between germline ends came to 11 bases. Germline values: CDR1 ENHRY, CDR2 SYGVKD. CDR3 coding DNA: TGTGCCGTACAGGGAGTCCAAGAGACCCAGTACTTC. Translating it yields CAVQGVQETQYF.

V is TRBV5-1 and J is TRBJ2-1; 13 positions agree with TRBD2. In germline, CDR1 is SGHRS, CDR2 YFSETQ. This CDR3 comprises 15 residues. V lost 3 bases, J lost 8 bases, and 5 bases stayed unmatched. The CDR3 nucleotides are TGCGCCAGCAGCTCCTTACTAGCGGGAGGGCATGAGCAGTTCTTC. Residues: CASSSLLAGGHEQFF.

The chain uses TRBV25-1 and TRBJ1-1; 8 nucleotides align to TRBD1. Germline V gene lookup returns CDR1 MGHDK and CDR2 SYGVNS. The CDR3 is 15 amino acids. V shed 1 base and J 1 base; nucleotides not matched to a gene: 2. This CDR3 is CASSEWGTGNTEAFF. CDR3 DNA sequence: TGTGCCAGCAGTGAATGGGGGACAGGGAACACTGAAGCTTTCTTT.

This rearrangement joins TRBV5-1 to TRBJ1-2; TRBD1 matches at 7 bases. The CDR3 has 14 residues. V trimming: 2 bases; J trimming: 4 bases; junction bases outside the gene matches: 5. CDR1 and CDR2 from the germline V gene are SGHRS and YFSETQ. The CDR3: CASSFQGQSYGYTF. The CDR3 region has the DNA TGCGCCAGCAGCTTCCAGGGACAGTCCTATGGCTACACCTTC.

V usage is TRBV19 and J usage is TRBJ2-1; TRBD2 aligns across 7 bases. With 3 bases clipped from V and 4 bases from J, the junction kept 12 bases outside the gene matches. In germline, CDR1 is LNHDA, CDR2 SQIVND (reference sequence). The CDR3 sequence is 17 residues long. The CDR3 DNA sequence: TGTGCCAGTAGTATCAGCCGGGGCGGGAGAACTTACAATGAGCAGTTCTTC. Protein sequence: CASSISRGGRTYNEQFF.

This chain joins TRBV4-3 and TRBJ2-1; 7 positions match TRBD2. Trimming removed 1 base from V and 0 bases from J; junction bases left unmatched: 12. The CDR3 runs 19 residues. Germline V gives CDR1 LGHNA, CDR2 YSLEER. CDR3 sequence (DNA): TGCGCCAGCAGCCAAGTCTTCACCAGCGGGATGAGCTCCTACAATGAGCAGTTCTTC. Translating it yields CASSQVFTSGMSSYNEQFF.

The chain combines TRBV9 with TRBJ2-1; 8 bases line up with TRBD2. The junction had 3 bases not matched to a gene; V was cut back by 4 bases and J by 3 bases. Germline V gene lookup returns CDR1 SGDLS and CDR2 YYNGEE. This CDR3 is 14 amino acids long. The CDR3 loop reads CASSRSGSYNEQFF. DNA of the CDR3: TGTGCCAGCAGCAGGAGCGGGAGCTACAATGAGCAGTTCTTC.

This sequence joins TRBV7-2 and TRBJ2-1, with a tentative D call TRBD1 (6 bases). The germline CDR1 and CDR2 sequences are SGHTA and FQGNSA. V lost 4 bases, J lost 4 bases, and 8 bases lay in between. This CDR3 region has 13 residues. The CDR3 DNA follows: TGTGCCAGCAGCTCCGGACAGTACAATGAGCAGTTCTTC. This translates into CASSSGQYNEQFF.

This rearrangement joins TRBV6-1 to TRBJ1-1, with 7 bases identical to TRBD1. This CDR3 contains 13 residues. Germline values: CDR1 MNHNS, CDR2 SASEGT. With V trimmed by 2 bases and J by 6 bases, 3 bases remained unmatched. CDR3 sequence reads: CASSESGTAEAFF. CDR3 sequence (DNA): TGTGCCAGCAGTGAAAGTGGGACAGCTGAAGCTTTCTTT.

The genes are TRBV2 and TRBJ1-2, with D unresolved. CDR1 SNHLY and CDR2 FYNNEI come from the germline V gene. This CDR3 contains 13 residues. The ends were cut back, 2 bases at V and 2 bases at J, with 6 bases in the middle. CDR3 sequence: CASSERRNYGYTF. CDR3 coding DNA: TGTGCCAGCAGTGAAAGGAGGAACTATGGCTACACCTTC. The whole variable domain, filled in from reference TRBV2 and TRBJ1-2, reads EPEVTQTPSHQVTQMGQEVILRCVPISNHLYFYWYRQILGQKVEFLVSFYNNEISEKSEIFDDQFSVERPDGSNFTLKIRSTKLEDSAMYFCASSERRNYGYTFGSGTRLTVV.

The chain links TRBV27 to TRBJ1-2, with 9 positions matching TRBD1. V dropped 5 bases and J dropped 4; count of bases not matched to a gene: 5. The length of the CDR3 is 14 residues. In germline, CDR1 is MNHEY, CDR2 SMNVEV (reference sequence). The CDR3 bases are TGTGCCAGCAGTCCAAGACAGGGGGGCTATGGCTACACCTTC. This codes for CASSPRQGGYGYTF.

This chain connects TRBV7-9 to TRBJ2-3; the D is unclear. The CDR3 length is 13 residues. The ends were cut back, 4 bases at V and 4 bases at J, with 9 bases in the middle. In germline, CDR1 is SEHNR, CDR2 FQNEAQ (reference sequence). The CDR3 DNA reads TGTGCCAGCAGCTCCCTCTACGCAGATACGCAGTATTTT. Its protein is CASSSLYADTQYF.

The V call is TRBV2, the J call TRBJ2-2; tentatively, D is TRBD2 (6 bases). Germline V gene data show CDR1 as SNHLY and CDR2 as FYNNEI. The CDR3 is 13 residues long. V lost 3 bases to trimming and J lost 6 bases, with 8 bases between them. The CDR3 bases are TGTGCCAGCAGTGAGGGAGGACCCGGGGAGCTGTTTTTT. This codes for CASSEGGPGELFF.

The genes are TRBV14 and TRBJ2-7; 7 bases are shared with TRBD2. Germline V CDR1 and CDR2: SGHDN, FVKESK. The junction had 6 bases not matched to a gene; V was cut back by 4 bases and J by 3 bases. The CDR3 has 14 amino acids. The CDR3 reads CASSPSGSFYEQYF. As DNA, the CDR3 is TGTGCCAGCAGCCCTAGCGGAAGTTTCTACGAGCAGTACTTC. The whole variable domain, remainder taken from reference TRBV14 and TRBJ2-7, is EAGVTQFPSHSVIEKGQTVTLRCDPISGHDNLYWYRRVMGKEIKFLLHFVKESKQDESGMPNNRFLAERTGGTYSTLKVQPAELEDSGVYFCASSPSGSFYEQYFGPGTRLTVT.